One sample yielded the 32 T cell receptor beta chains listed below, sequenced in a study of blood T cells in healthy people across ages. PCR was performed a second time for 7 to 11 cycles using a sample-barcoded 5' primer and a J-beta primer mix. TCRdb processed the 5' RACE reads anew with MiXCR; each CDR3 protein has one entry. The sample contains approximately 800,000 distinct CDR3 sequences, 55% to 75% of which appear only once. The sample comprised blood. The receptors were sampled from a young man in good health.

J is TRBJ2-5 and V is TRBV5-4, with D perhaps TRBD2 (6 bases). V lost 4 bases and J 2 bases, leaving 18 bases between the germline ends. The CDR3 sequence is 16 residues long. Germline CDR1 and CDR2: SGHNT and YYREEE (reference sequence). In DNA, the CDR3 is TGTGCCAGCAGCGTCAGGATCGGGGGTCCACAAGAGACCCAGTACTTC. Its protein product is CASSVRIGGPQETQYF.

The chain is built from TRBV29-1 and TRBJ2-1; D is perhaps TRBD1 (6 bases). The CDR3 spans 16 residues. CDR1 is SQVTM and CDR2 is ANQGSEA in the germline V gene. Deletions cut 5 bases from V and 0 bases from J, with 17 bases between. The CDR3 nucleotides are TGCAGCGTTCTCCCTCCGGGACAACCCTCCTACAATGAGCAGTTCTTC. This translates into CSVLPPGQPSYNEQFF.

This clonotype was recorded once. J is TRBJ2-7 and V is TRBV7-9; 10 positions agree with TRBD2. The better agreement between TRBJ2-5 and the DNA end casts doubt on the J call. The CDR3 has 16 residues. CDR1 is SEHNR and CDR2 is FQNEAQ in the germline V gene (reference sequence). The CDR3 region has the DNA TGTGCCAGCAGCTTAGCGGTGGGACTAGCGATGGAGACCCAGTACTTC. It translates to CASSLAVGLAMETQYF.

This clonotype was seen only a few times. This sequence joins TRBV6-6 and TRBJ1-2; 8 bases fit TRBD1. The CDR3 sequence is 12 residues long. V shed 7 bases and J 8 bases; nucleotides not matched to a gene: 6. Germline V CDR1 and CDR2: MNHNY, SVGAGI (reference sequence). CDR3 in amino acids: CASTGQGAGYTF. The CDR3 DNA is TGTGCCAGCACCGGACAGGGTGCGGGCTACACCTTC.

This clonotype came up once. The V and J genes are TRBV28 and TRBJ1-5; D may be TRBD1 (6 bases). Trimming left V 6 bases short and J 0 bases short, with 24 bases between. Germline CDR1 is MDHEN and CDR2 is SYDVKM. The CDR3 length is 19 residues. CDR3 bases: TGTGCCAGCAGCCCCCTACGCTTGGGGGCTACACTTAGCAATCAGCCCCAGCATTTT. Protein product: CASSPLRLGATLSNQPQHF.

The rearrangement joins TRBV6-6 to TRBJ1-4; no clear D. The CDR3 covers 13 residues. V was trimmed by 6 bases and J by 5 bases, leaving 10 bases between them. Germline CDR1 MNHNY, CDR2 SVGAGI (reference sequence). The CDR3 sequence: CASSPGWNEKLFF. In DNA form, the CDR3 reads TGTGCCAGCAGCCCAGGATGGAATGAAAAACTGTTTTTT.

The chain joins TRBV7-2 to TRBJ1-2; D may be TRBD1 (5 bases). Germline loops: CDR1 SGHTA, CDR2 FQGNSA. V lost 5 bases to trimming and J lost 4 bases, with 14 bases between them. There are 14 residues in the CDR3. This CDR3 is CASSPGGVVYGYTF. In nucleotides, the CDR3 is TGTGCCAGCAGCCCCGGGGGGGTGGTCTATGGCTACACCTTC. Filled out from reference TRBV7-2 and TRBJ1-2, the complete variable domain reads GAGVSQSPSNKVTEKGKDVELRCDPISGHTALYWYRQSLGQGLEFLIYFQGNSAPDKSGLPSDRFSAERTGGSVSTLTIQRTQQEDSAVYLCASSPGGVVYGYTFGSGTRLTVV.

The genes are TRBV4-2 and TRBJ2-3, with 10 bases aligning to TRBD2. The CDR3 runs 15 residues. CDR1 and CDR2 (germline): LGHNA, YNFKEQ. Trimming at V came to 4 bases and at J to 6 bases, leaving 7 bases not matched to a gene. This CDR3 is CASSPEAGGPDTQYF. In DNA form, the CDR3 reads TGTGCCAGCAGCCCCGAAGCGGGGGGGCCGGATACGCAGTATTTT.

The V gene is TRBV24-1, the J gene TRBJ2-7; 9 positions agree with TRBD1. Germline trimming cut 2 bases from V and 0 bases from J; bases unmatched to any gene: 7. Per the germline V gene, CDR1 is KGHDR and CDR2 is SFDVKD. The CDR3 is made up of 17 amino acids. CDR3 sequence: CATSDSTGTGSSYEQYF. The DNA for the CDR3 is TGTGCCACCAGTGATTCTACCGGGACAGGGTCCTCCTACGAGCAGTACTTC.

This clonotype was found many times. This chain connects TRBV4-2 to TRBJ2-6; possibly TRBD1 for D (5 bases). CDR1 and CDR2 (germline): LGHNA, YNFKEQ. The CDR3 runs 15 residues. V dropped 5 bases and J dropped 1 base, with 9 bases sitting between them. CDR3 sequence: CASSAQASGANVLTF. DNA of the CDR3: TGTGCCAGCAGCGCACAGGCTTCTGGGGCCAACGTCCTGACTTTC.

The chain carries TRBV7-2 and TRBJ2-5; D unresolved. The tail of the sequence fits TRBJ2-7 better, so the J call may be wrong. Germline loops: CDR1 SGHTA, CDR2 FQGNSA. The CDR3 consists of 14 residues. This chain's CDR3 is CASSFYDPPTEQYF. As DNA, the CDR3 is TGTGCCAGCAGCTTCTACGATCCCCCCACCGAGCAGTACTTC.

V usage is TRBV29-1 and J usage is TRBJ1-1; 7 nucleotides match TRBD1. Germline values: CDR1 SQVTM, CDR2 ANQGSEA. J was trimmed by 6 bases and V by 6 bases; bases with no gene match: 10. CDR3 length equals 13 residues. The CDR3 DNA sequence: TGCAGCGTAGAGACAGGGTTTTTGTCTGAAGCTTTCTTT. Its protein is CSVETGFLSEAFF.

As DNA, the CDR3 is TGTGCCAGCAGCTTAGGGGACAGCCCCTACAATGAGCAGTTCTTC. Its protein product is CASSLGDSPYNEQFF. This rearrangement joins TRBV7-9 to TRBJ2-1; 7 bases fit TRBD1. The CDR3 is made up of 15 amino acids. V dropped 1 base and J dropped 2; count of bases not matched to a gene: 2. CDR1 and CDR2 (germline): SEHNR, FQNEAQ (reference sequence).

This chain uses TRBV11-2 with TRBJ2-5; no reliable D call. V lost 0 bases and J lost 6, with 11 bases in between. The CDR3 has 14 residues. The germline CDR1 and CDR2 sequences are SGHAT and FQNNGV. Here the CDR3 reads CASSLDGSLKTQYF. The CDR3 DNA is TGTGCCAGCAGCTTAGACGGATCACTAAAGACCCAGTACTTC.

The chain joins TRBV6-2 or TRBV6-3 to TRBJ1-1; D uncertain. V lost 4 bases and J 6 bases, leaving 9 bases between the germline ends. Germline values: CDR1 MNHEY, CDR2 SVGEGT. The CDR3 is made up of 12 amino acids. The CDR3 nucleotides read TGTGCCAGCAGTTGGACGACATCTGAAGCTTTCTTT. Amino acids: CASSWTTSEAFF.

This clonotype was counted between two and nine times. J is TRBJ2-4 and V is TRBV7-2; D is tentatively TRBD1 or TRBD2 (5 bases each). V was trimmed by 5 bases and J by 6 bases, leaving 11 bases between them. The CDR3 extends over 13 amino acids. CDR1 is SGHTA, CDR2 FQGNSA, per germline. CDR3 bases: TGTGCCAGCAGCGTGGGACCCCGAAACATTCAGTACTTC. This gives the protein CASSVGPRNIQYF. Full variable domain (remainder filled in from reference TRBV7-2 and TRBJ2-4): GAGVSQSPSNKVTEKGKDVELRCDPISGHTALYWYRQSLGQGLEFLIYFQGNSAPDKSGLPSDRFSAERTGGSVSTLTIQRTQQEDSAVYLCASSVGPRNIQYFGAGTRLSVL.

This rearrangement joins TRBV29-1 to TRBJ1-1; D is ambiguous. V lost 2 bases and J 0 bases, leaving 7 bases between the germline ends. Per germline, CDR1 SQVTM and CDR2 ANQGSEA. This CDR3 spans 13 amino acids. CDR3 region: CSVETAMNTEAFF. The CDR3 DNA reads as TGCAGCGTTGAAACGGCTATGAACACTGAAGCTTTCTTT. Looking up the rest from reference TRBV29-1 and TRBJ1-1 gives the full variable domain: SAVISQKPSRDICQRGTSLTIQCQVDSQVTMMFWYRQQPGQSLTLIATANQGSEATYESGFVIDKFPISRPNLTFSTLTVSNMSPEDSSIYLCSVETAMNTEAFFGQGTRLTVV.

This chain uses TRBV6-5 with TRBJ2-1, with 7 bases lining up with TRBD2. Trimming removed 6 bases from V and 3 bases from J; junction bases left unmatched: 11. The CDR3 has 16 amino acids. Germline V gene lookup returns CDR1 MNHEY and CDR2 SVGAGI. CDR3 protein: CASRRTSGTIYNEQFF. The DNA for the CDR3 is TGTGCCAGCAGAAGGACTAGTGGCACCATCTACAATGAGCAGTTCTTC.

This chain uses TRBV3-1 with TRBJ2-7; D not certain. Per the germline V gene, CDR1 is LGHDT and CDR2 is YNNKEL (reference sequence). The CDR3 runs 12 residues. V was clipped by 3 bases and J by 2 bases, with 5 bases between them. CDR3 nucleotide sequence: TGTGCCAGCAGCCAGGCGACCTACGAGCAGTACTTC. Encoded protein: CASSQATYEQYF.

Only one count was recorded for this clonotype. Germline and junction disagree at one end, which may indicate a read error. The rearrangement uses TRBV29-1 and TRBJ2-1; TRBD1 matches at 7 bases. CDR3 length: 17 amino acids. Germline lookup yields CDR1 SQVTM and CDR2 ANQGSEA. The CDR3 protein is CSVEGYIRDSLYNGQFF. In nucleotides, the CDR3 is TGCAGCGTTGAAGGGTATATCCGGGACAGCCTTTACAATGGGCAGTTCTTC.

The J gene is TRBJ2-7, the V gene TRBV21-1; TRBD1, as called in the table, went unchecked against the DNA. TRBV21-1 constitutes a pseudogene. CDR3 size: 14 residues. The CDR3 here is CASSTREEAYEQYF. In DNA form, the CDR3 reads TGTGCCAGCAGCACCCGGGAAGAAGCCTACGAGCAGTACTTC.

The chain is built from TRBV6-6 and TRBJ2-1; 15 bases align to TRBD2. Germline V lookup: CDR1 MNHNY, CDR2 SVGAGI (reference sequence). V lost 6 bases and J lost 12; bases outside the gene matches: 15. This CDR3 is 17 amino acids long. The CDR3 protein is CASRGLAGGDLDYAQFF. The CDR3 DNA sequence: TGTGCCAGCAGGGGACTAGCGGGAGGAGACCTCGATTACGCGCAGTTCTTC.

The chain is built from TRBV29-1 and TRBJ2-1; D is uncertain. In germline, CDR1 is SQVTM, CDR2 ANQGSEA. The CDR3 contains 13 residues. V gave up 5 bases and J gave up 8 bases, with 16 bases separating them. The CDR3 DNA follows: TGCAGCGTTTATGACAATAACCAGCATGAGCAGTTCTTC. Translation gives CSVYDNNQHEQFF.

The chain recombines TRBV7-2 with TRBJ2-5; D not resolved. Germline V gene sequence: CDR1 SGHTA, CDR2 FQGNSA. The CDR3 is 13 residues long. V was trimmed by 5 bases and J by 5 bases, leaving 12 bases between them. CDR3 residues: CASSRLGRETQYF. The CDR3 bases are TGTGCCAGCAGCCGTCTAGGCAGGGAGACCCAGTACTTC.

CDR3 coding DNA: TGCGCCAGTGGTGTGGATAGCTCCTACGAGCAGTACTTC. The encoded protein is CASGVDSSYEQYF. This chain uses TRBV5-1 with TRBJ2-7; D gene unclear. V was cut by 8 bases and J by 0 bases, with 12 bases left in between. Germline loops: CDR1 SGHRS, CDR2 YFSETQ. The CDR3 extends over 13 amino acids.

The sample holds a few counts of this clonotype. The V and J genes are TRBV29-1 and TRBJ2-5; D might be TRBD2 (6 bases). The CDR3 loop spans 11 amino acids. V was trimmed by 7 bases and J by 5 bases, leaving 11 bases between them. Germline assignment: CDR1 SQVTM and CDR2 ANQGSEA. DNA of the CDR3: TGCAGCGCCGGAGGGGCCGAGACCCAGTACTTC. It encodes CSAGGAETQYF.

A single count supports this clonotype. The CDR3 reads CASQLAVLQETQYF. The DNA of the CDR3 is TGTGCCAGTCAACTAGCGGTCCTCCAAGAGACCCAGTACTTC. The rearrangement joins TRBV7-2 to TRBJ2-5, with TRBD2 matching 8 bases. J was trimmed by 1 base and V by 9 bases; bases with no gene match: 7. The germline V gene encodes CDR1 SGHTA and CDR2 FQGNSA. This CDR3 contains 14 residues.

CDR3 amino acids: CASSLGVGTTEAFF. The CDR3 nucleotides are TGTGCCAGCAGCCTAGGGGTGGGTACCACTGAAGCTTTCTTT. The V gene is TRBV9, the J gene TRBJ1-1; D may be TRBD1 (5 bases). This CDR3 has 14 residues. V lost 4 bases and J lost 4, with 14 bases in between. Germline CDR1 and CDR2: SGDLS and YYNGEE.

The rearrangement uses TRBV20-1 and TRBJ1-2; maybe TRBD1 (6 bases). Germline CDR1 and CDR2: DFQATT and SNEGSKA (reference sequence). The V gene lost 4 bases and the J gene lost 2 bases, with 8 bases spanning the gap. CDR3 length: 12 residues. The chain's CDR3 is CSAITGNYGYTF. In DNA form, the CDR3 reads TGCAGTGCTATAACAGGGAACTATGGCTACACCTTC.

The chain has TRBV10-3 and TRBJ2-1, with 10 bases lining up with TRBD2. Unmatched junction bases numbered 10, after V lost 4 bases and J lost 13 bases. The CDR3 is 14 amino acids. Looked up from germline, CDR1 is ENHRY and CDR2 is SYGVKD. DNA for the CDR3: TGTGCCATCAGTGGGGTAGCGGGGGGAGAGACCCAGTTCTTC. This encodes CAISGVAGGETQFF.

This CDR3 reads CASTKANSPLHF. CDR3 DNA: TGTGCCAGCACTAAGGCTAATTCACCCCTCCACTTT. The chain links TRBV6-6 to TRBJ1-6; D is uncertain. The CDR3 has 12 residues. Trimming left V 7 bases short and J 6 bases short, with 7 bases between. The germline V gene has CDR1 MNHNY and CDR2 SVGAGI (reference sequence).

This clonotype was observed a handful of times. The CDR3 region has the DNA TGTGCCAGCAGCTTACGGCTTCAGGGCCAAGAGACCCAGTACTTC. It specifies CASSLRLQGQETQYF. The V gene is TRBV7-2, the J gene TRBJ2-5, with D possibly being TRBD1 (5 bases). CDR1 SGHTA and CDR2 FQGNSA come from the germline V gene. V lost 2 bases, J lost 1 base, and 11 bases lay in between. The CDR3 extends over 15 amino acids.